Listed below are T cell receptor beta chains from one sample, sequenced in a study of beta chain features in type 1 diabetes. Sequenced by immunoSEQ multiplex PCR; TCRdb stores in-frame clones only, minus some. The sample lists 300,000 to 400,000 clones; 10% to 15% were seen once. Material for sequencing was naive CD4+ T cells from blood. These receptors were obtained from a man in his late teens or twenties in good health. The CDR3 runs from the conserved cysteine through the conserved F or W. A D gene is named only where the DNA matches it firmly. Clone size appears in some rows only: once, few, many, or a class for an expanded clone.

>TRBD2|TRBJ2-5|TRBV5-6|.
CASSPLARETQYF
TGTGCCAGCAGCCCACTAGCGCGAGAGACCCAGTACTTC
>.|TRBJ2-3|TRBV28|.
CASRVGAGPSTDTQYF
TGTGCCAGCAGGGTTGGGGCAGGCCCGAGCACAGATACGCAGTATTTT
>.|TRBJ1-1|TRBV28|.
CASSLQGLGAFF
TGTGCCAGCAGTTTACAGGGATTGGGAGCTTTCTTT
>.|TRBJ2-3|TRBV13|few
CASSLLGTGTDTQYF
TGTGCCAGCAGCTTACTAGGCACCGGCACAGATACGCAGTATTTT
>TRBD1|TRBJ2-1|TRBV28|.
CASSILQGSNEQFF
TGTGCCAGCAGTATACTACAGGGGAGTAATGAGCAGTTCTTC
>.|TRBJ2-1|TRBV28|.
CASSRPGETSSYNEQFF
TGTGCCAGCAGTCGGCCGGGGGAAACGAGCTCCTACAATGAGCAGTTCTTC
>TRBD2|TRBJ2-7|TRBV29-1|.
CSVSTSGEHEQYF
TGCAGCGTCTCAACTAGCGGGGAACACGAGCAGTACTTC
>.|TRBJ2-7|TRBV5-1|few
CASSPRGEPYEQYF
TGCGCCAGCAGCCCCCGCGGGGAACCCTACGAGCAGTACTTC
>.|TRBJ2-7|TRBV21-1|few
CASRWSGQPSYEQYF
TGTGCCAGCAGGTGGTCCGGACAACCCTCCTACGAGCAGTACTTC
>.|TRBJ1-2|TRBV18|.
CASSIGQAQSGYGYTF
TGTGCCAGCTCAATTGGACAAGCGCAATCCGGCTATGGCTACACCTTC
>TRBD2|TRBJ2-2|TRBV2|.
CASRLGLAGNTGELFF
TGTGCCAGCAGGCTTGGACTAGCGGGGAACACCGGGGAGCTGTTTTTT
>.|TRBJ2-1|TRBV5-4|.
CASSFLSEQFF
TGTGCCAGCAGCTTCCTAAGTGAGCAGTTCTTC
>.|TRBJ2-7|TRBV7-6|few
CASSLASGWSYEQYF
TGTGCCAGCAGCTTAGCATCAGGGTGGTCCTACGAGCAGTACTTC
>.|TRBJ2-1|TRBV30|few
CAWSVPQNEQFF
TGTGCCTGGAGTGTACCACAGAATGAGCAGTTCTTC
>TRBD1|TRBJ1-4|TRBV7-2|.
CASSPGTDNEKLFF
TGTGCCAGCAGCCCCGGGACAGACAATGAAAAACTGTTTTTT
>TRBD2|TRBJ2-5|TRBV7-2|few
CASSFAGEETQYF
TGTGCCAGCAGCTTCGCGGGGGAGGAGACCCAGTACTTC
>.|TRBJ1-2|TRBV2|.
CASSADSYGYTF
TGTGCCAGCAGTGCGGACAGCTATGGCTACACCTTC
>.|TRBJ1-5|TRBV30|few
CAWSVGPGFNQPQHF
TGTGCCTGGAGTGTAGGTCCGGGGTTCAATCAGCCCCAGCATTTT
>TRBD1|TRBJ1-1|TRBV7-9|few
CASSQMGTGGFKDTEAFF
TGTGCCAGCAGCCAGATGGGGACAGGGGGCTTTAAGGACACTGAAGCTTTCTTT
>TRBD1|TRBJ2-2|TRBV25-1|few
CASRGTGGNTGELFF
TGTGCCAGCAGGGGGACAGGGGGGAACACCGGGGAGCTGTTTTTT
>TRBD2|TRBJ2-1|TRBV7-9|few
CASSLPGLAGVGEQFF
TGTGCCAGCAGCTTACCGGGACTAGCGGGAGTCGGGGAGCAGTTCTTC
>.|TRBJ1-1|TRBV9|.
CASSVGSRGWAFF
TGTGCCAGCAGCGTAGGGAGCCGCGGGTGGGCTTTCTTT
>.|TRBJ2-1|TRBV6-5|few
CASSYFFSYNEQFF
TGTGCCAGCAGTTACTTCTTCTCCTACAATGAGCAGTTCTTC
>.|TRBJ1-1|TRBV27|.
CASSTQGKNTEAFF
TGTGCCAGCAGTACTCAGGGGAAGAACACTGAAGCTTTCTTT
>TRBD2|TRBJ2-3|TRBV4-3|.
CASSQKIAGSSTDTQYF
TGCGCCAGCAGCCAAAAAATAGCGGGATCTAGCACAGATACGCAGTATTTT
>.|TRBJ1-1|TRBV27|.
CASCRDSLGTEAFF
TGTGCCAGCTGCCGGGACTCCCTAGGGACTGAAGCTTTCTTT
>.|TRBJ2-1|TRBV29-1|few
CSVRNGGPREQFF
TGCAGCGTTCGAAACGGGGGACCTCGTGAGCAGTTCTTC
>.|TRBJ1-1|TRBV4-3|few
CASSRKDRSTEAFF
TGCGCCAGCAGCCGGAAAGACAGGAGCACTGAAGCTTTCTTT
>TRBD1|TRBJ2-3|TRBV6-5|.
CASSYGGQSTDTQYF
TGTGCCAGCAGTTACGGGGGACAGAGCACAGATACGCAGTATTTT
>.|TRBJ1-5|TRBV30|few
CAWSPTLNQPQHF
TGTGCCTGGAGTCCGACACTCAATCAGCCCCAGCATTTT
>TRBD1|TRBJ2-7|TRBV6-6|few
CASRPDRRGYEQYF
TGTGCCAGCAGACCGGACAGGCGAGGCTACGAGCAGTACTTC
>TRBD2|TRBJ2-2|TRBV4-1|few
CASSPEVAGVNTGELFF
TGCGCCAGCAGTCCCGAGGTAGCGGGGGTGAACACCGGGGAGCTGTTTTTT
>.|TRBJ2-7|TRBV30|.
CAWGGDIYEQYF
TGTGCCTGGGGGGGGGACATCTACGAGCAGTACTTC
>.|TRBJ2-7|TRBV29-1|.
CSVGTAGNEQYF
TGCAGCGTTGGGACAGCGGGGAACGAGCAGTACTTC
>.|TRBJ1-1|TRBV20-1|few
CSAIPNTEAFF
TGCAGTGCTATTCCTAACACTGAAGCTTTCTTT
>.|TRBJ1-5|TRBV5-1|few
CASSPQGDNQPQHF
TGCGCCAGCAGCCCACAAGGAGACAATCAGCCCCAGCATTTT
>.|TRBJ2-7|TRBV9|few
CASSVDSHSSYEQYF
TGTGCCAGCAGCGTAGACAGTCATAGCTCCTACGAGCAGTACTTC
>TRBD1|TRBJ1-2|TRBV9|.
CASSPRSTGGWGYTF
TGTGCCAGCAGCCCCCGTTCGACAGGGGGCTGGGGCTACACCTTC
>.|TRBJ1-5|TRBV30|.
CAWSVGQGNQPQHF
TGTGCCTGGAGTGTGGGGCAGGGAAATCAGCCCCAGCATTTT
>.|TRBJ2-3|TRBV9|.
CASSVATWYPGADTQYF
TGTGCCAGCAGCGTAGCTACTTGGTACCCAGGGGCAGATACGCAGTATTTT
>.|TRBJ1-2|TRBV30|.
CAWSPHPGVNYGYTF
TGTGCCTGGAGTCCTCACCCGGGGGTCAACTATGGCTACACCTTC
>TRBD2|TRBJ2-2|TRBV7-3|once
CASSLTPSGGGTGELFF
TGTGCCAGCAGCTTAACGCCTAGCGGGGGGGGGACCGGGGAGCTGTTTTTT
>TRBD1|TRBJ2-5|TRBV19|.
CASSPRDRYRETQYF
TGTGCCAGTAGTCCACGGGACAGATATAGAGAGACCCAGTACTTC
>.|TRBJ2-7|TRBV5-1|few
CASSRATGASYEQYF
TGCGCCAGCAGCCGGGCGACAGGAGCCTCCTACGAGCAGTACTTC
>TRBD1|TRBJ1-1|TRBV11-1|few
CASSRGQGKGTEAFF
TGTGCCAGCAGCCGAGGACAGGGGAAAGGGACTGAAGCTTTCTTT
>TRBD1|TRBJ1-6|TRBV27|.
CASSPDRVHSPLHF
TGTGCCAGCAGTCCAGACAGGGTGCATTCACCCCTCCACTTT
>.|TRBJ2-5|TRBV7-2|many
CAVGRVGETQYF
TGTGCCGTCGGCAGGGTTGGAGAGACCCAGTACTTC
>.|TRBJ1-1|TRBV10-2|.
CASSGRRNTEAFF
TGCGCCAGCAGTGGGCGGAGGAACACTGAAGCTTTCTTT
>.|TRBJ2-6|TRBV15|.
CATSRDQALVLSGANVLTF
TGTGCCACCAGCAGAGATCAGGCCCTTGTGCTTTCTGGGGCCAACGTCCTGACTTTC
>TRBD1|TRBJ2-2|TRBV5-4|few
CASGQGRNTGELFF
TGTGCCAGCGGACAGGGGAGGAACACCGGGGAGCTGTTTTTT
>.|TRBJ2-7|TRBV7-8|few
CASSRRDTAFEQYF
TGTGCCAGCAGCCGCCGGGACACCGCCTTCGAGCAGTACTTC
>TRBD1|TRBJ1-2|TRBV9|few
CASRRAGTGGSGYTF
TGTGCCAGCAGGAGAGCCGGGACAGGGGGCAGTGGCTACACCTTC
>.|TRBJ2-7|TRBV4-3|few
CASSQGLQGDEQYF
TGCGCCAGCAGCCAAGGCCTACAGGGCGACGAGCAGTACTTC
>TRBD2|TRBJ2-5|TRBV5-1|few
CASSSGLAGGVGTQYF
TGCGCCAGCAGCTCCGGACTAGCGGGGGGGGTTGGGACCCAGTACTTC
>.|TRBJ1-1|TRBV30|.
CAWSTDSNTEAFF
TGTGCCTGGAGTACGGACAGTAACACTGAAGCTTTCTTT
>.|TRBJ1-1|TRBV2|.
CAGERRGMNTEAFF
TGTGCCGGGGAAAGACGAGGGATGAACACTGAAGCTTTCTTT